This TCR beta chain was obtained from a study of T cells in Graves' hyperthyroidism and ophthalmopathy. RNA transcripts were the template for amplifying TCR beta CDR3 regions. The TCR CDR3 was amplified in a first-round RT-PCR using the HTBI primer set. Each CDR3 protein is one row after TCRdb ran MiXCR on the multiplex PCR reads. Of about 300,000 distinct CDR3 sequences listed, 16% are singletons. This clonotype was detected a few times. Sequencing input: blood. The sequence came from a man in his thirties or forties with Graves' hyperthyroidism.

The CDR3 DNA reads TGTGCCAGCAGCTCGAATGTTCCCTTCAATGAGCAGTTCTTC. Its protein product is CASSSNVPFNEQFF. The J gene is TRBJ2-1, the V gene TRBV7-9; D uncertain. This CDR3 contains 14 residues. In germline, CDR1 is SEHNR, CDR2 FQNEAQ (reference sequence). Trimming removed 4 bases at V and 6 bases at J, with 13 bases between. Together with reference TRBV7-9 and TRBJ2-1, the CDR3 gives the full variable domain: DTGVSQNPRHKITKRGQNVTFRCDPISEHNRLYWYRQTLGQGPEFLTYFQNEAQLEKSRLLSDRFSAERPKGSFSTLEIQRTEQGDSAMYLCASSSNVPFNEQFFGPGTRLTVL.